These T cell receptor beta chains were read from a single sample in a study of blood T cell repertoires in COVID-19. Using immunoSEQ multiplex PCR, the repertoire was profiled, and TCRdb retains in-frame clones only, with some absent. The data hold over 90,000 clones, with about nine tenths observed a single time. Sequencing input: peripheral blood. The receptors here all came from a man over 45 with acute or convalescent COVID-19. Both conserved end residues are part of each CDR3. A D gene is named only where the DNA matches it firmly. Clone size appears in some rows only: once, few, many, or a class for an expanded clone.

>TRBJ2-5|TRBD1|-|TRBV5-1
TGCGCCAGCAGCTTGGCAGGGGGCTGGGAGACCCAGTACTTC
CASSLAGGWETQYF
>TRBJ1-5|TRBD1|-|TRBV10-3
TGTGCCATCAGTGACCCGGACAGGGGAAGCAATCAGCCCCAGCATTTT
CAISDPDRGSNQPQHF
>TRBJ2-6|-|-|TRBV15
TGTGCCACCAGCAGAGATGAGGCTGGGGCCAACGTCCTGACTTTC
CATSRDEAGANVLTF
>TRBJ1-5|TRBD1|-|TRBV6-6
TGTGCCAGCAGTCAGGGACAGCCGAATCAGCCCCAGCATTTT
CASSQGQPNQPQHF
>TRBJ2-2|TRBD2|-|TRBV27
TGTGCCAGCAGTCAACTAGCGGGAGGTATTGGCGGGGAGCTGTTTTTT
CASSQLAGGIGGELFF
>TRBJ1-4|-|-|TRBV5-1
TGCGCCAGCAGCTTGCGGTCAGGGGATGCTGAAAAACTGTTTTTT
CASSLRSGDAEKLFF
>TRBJ2-6|-|-|TRBV7-7
TGTGCCAGCAGCTTAGGGCTCTCTGGGGCCAACGTCCTGACTTTC
CASSLGLSGANVLTF
>TRBJ2-3|TRBD2|-|TRBV19
TGTGCCAGTAGTATCTGGACTAGCGGCACAGATACGCAGTATTTT
CASSIWTSGTDTQYF
>TRBJ2-1|TRBD1|-|TRBV5-1
TGCGCCAGCAGCTACGGGACAGGGGGGTCCTACAATGAGCAGTTCTTC
CASSYGTGGSYNEQFF
>TRBJ1-3|-|-|TRBV25-1
TGTGCCAGCAGTGAACCCCCAGGGGACACCATATATTTT
CASSEPPGDTIYF
>TRBJ2-7|TRBD2|-|TRBV7-6
TGTGCCAGCAGCTTAGGGCATGGAAGCGGGAGGCACTACTACGAGCAGTACTTC
CASSLGHGSGRHYYEQYF
>TRBJ1-3|-|few|TRBV29-1
TGCAGCGTTGAACGGGGAATGGGAAACACCATATATTTT
CSVERGMGNTIYF
>TRBJ1-3|-|-|TRBV7-9
TGTGCCAGCAGGCCGACAGGTTTAACTGGAAACACCATATATTTT
CASRPTGLTGNTIYF
>TRBJ2-7|TRBD2|-|TRBV6-5
TGTGCCAGCAGTTACCTGACTAGCGGGAATGTGGCCGAGCAGTACTTC
CASSYLTSGNVAEQYF
>TRBJ2-6|-|-|TRBV27
TGTGCCAGCAGTTACCTCGGGGGGGCCAACGTCCTGACTTTC
CASSYLGGANVLTF
>TRBJ2-7|TRBD1|-|TRBV20-1
TGCAGTGCTAGTCGTGACAGGGGGTACGAGCAGTACTTC
CSASRDRGYEQYF
>TRBJ1-5|-|-|TRBV30
TGTGCCTGGAGTCCGGGGGATTATAGCAATCAGCCCCAGCATTTT
CAWSPGDYSNQPQHF
>TRBJ2-2|-|-|TRBV27
TGTGCCAGCAGATCTAGGGGCTTTTCTACGACAGGCGAGAACACCGGGGAGCTGTTTTTT
CASRSRGFSTTGENTGELFF